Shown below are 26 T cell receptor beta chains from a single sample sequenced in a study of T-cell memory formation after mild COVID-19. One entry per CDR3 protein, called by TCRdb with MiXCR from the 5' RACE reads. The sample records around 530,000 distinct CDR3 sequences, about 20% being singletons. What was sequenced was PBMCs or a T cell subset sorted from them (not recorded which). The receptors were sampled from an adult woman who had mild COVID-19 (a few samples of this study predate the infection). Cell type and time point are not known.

The CDR3 DNA reads TGCGCCAGCAGCTTGGCCGAGGGGCTGTACTACAATGAGCAGTTCTTC. It specifies CASSLAEGLYYNEQFF. The chain combines TRBV5-1 with TRBJ2-1; the D call may be TRBD1 or TRBD2 (5 bases each). CDR1 and CDR2 from the germline V gene are SGHRS and YFSETQ. The CDR3 spans 16 residues. Trimming took 0 bases from V and 3 from J, leaving 13 bases between them.

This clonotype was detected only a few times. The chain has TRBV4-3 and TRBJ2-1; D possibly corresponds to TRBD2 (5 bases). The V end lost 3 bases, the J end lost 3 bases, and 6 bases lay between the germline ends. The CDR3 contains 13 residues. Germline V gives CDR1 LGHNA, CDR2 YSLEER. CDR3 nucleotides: TGCGCCAGCAGCCAGCGGGTCTACAATGAGCAGTTCTTC. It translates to CASSQRVYNEQFF.

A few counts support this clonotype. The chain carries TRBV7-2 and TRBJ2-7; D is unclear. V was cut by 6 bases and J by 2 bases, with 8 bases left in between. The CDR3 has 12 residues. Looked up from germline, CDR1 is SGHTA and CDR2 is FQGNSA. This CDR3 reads CASRSDPYEQYF. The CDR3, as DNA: TGTGCCAGCAGGTCGGACCCCTACGAGCAGTACTTC. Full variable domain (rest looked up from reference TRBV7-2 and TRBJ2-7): GAGVSQSPSNKVTEKGKDVELRCDPISGHTALYWYRQSLGQGLEFLIYFQGNSAPDKSGLPSDRFSAERTGGSVSTLTIQRTQQEDSAVYLCASRSDPYEQYFGPGTRLTVT.

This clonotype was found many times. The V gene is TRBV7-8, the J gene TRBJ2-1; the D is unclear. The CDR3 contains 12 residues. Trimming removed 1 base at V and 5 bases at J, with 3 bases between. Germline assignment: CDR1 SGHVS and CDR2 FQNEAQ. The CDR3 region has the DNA TGTGCCAGCAGCTTAGATCACAATGAGCAGTTCTTC. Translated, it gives CASSLDHNEQFF.

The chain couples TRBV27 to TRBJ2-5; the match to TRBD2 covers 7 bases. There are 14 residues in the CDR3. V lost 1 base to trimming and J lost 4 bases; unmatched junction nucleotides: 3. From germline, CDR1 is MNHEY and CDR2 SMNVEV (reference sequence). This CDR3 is CASSLWGGSETQYF. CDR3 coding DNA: TGTGCCAGCAGTTTATGGGGGGGTTCAGAGACCCAGTACTTC.

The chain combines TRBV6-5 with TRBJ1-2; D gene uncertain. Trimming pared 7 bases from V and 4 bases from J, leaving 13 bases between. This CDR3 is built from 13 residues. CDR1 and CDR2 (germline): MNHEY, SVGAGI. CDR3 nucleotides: TGTGCCAGCACTCTTGGGGTTGGCTATGGCTACACCTTC. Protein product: CASTLGVGYGYTF.

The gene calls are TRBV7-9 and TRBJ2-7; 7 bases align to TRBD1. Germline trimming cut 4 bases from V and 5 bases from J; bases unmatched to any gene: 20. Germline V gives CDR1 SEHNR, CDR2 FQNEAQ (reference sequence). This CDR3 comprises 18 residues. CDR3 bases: TGTGCCAGCAGCTCCCCCCGACGCGACAGGGTAGGTGGGCACGAGCAGTACTTC. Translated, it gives CASSSPRRDRVGGHEQYF.

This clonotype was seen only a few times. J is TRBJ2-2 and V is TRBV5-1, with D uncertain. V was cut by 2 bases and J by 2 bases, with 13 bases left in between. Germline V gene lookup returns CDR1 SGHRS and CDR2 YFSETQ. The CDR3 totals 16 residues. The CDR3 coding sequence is TGCGCCAGCAGCTTAATGGCCATTCAAAACACCGGGGAGCTGTTTTTT. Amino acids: CASSLMAIQNTGELFF.

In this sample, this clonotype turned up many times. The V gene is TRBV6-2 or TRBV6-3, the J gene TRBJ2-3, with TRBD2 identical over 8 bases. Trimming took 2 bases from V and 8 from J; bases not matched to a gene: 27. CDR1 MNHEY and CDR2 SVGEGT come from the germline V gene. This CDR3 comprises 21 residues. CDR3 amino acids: CASSYRRRLAGIMGVLGTQYF. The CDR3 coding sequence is TGTGCCAGCAGTTACAGAAGAAGGCTAGCGGGTATCATGGGCGTTCTCGGTACGCAGTATTTT.

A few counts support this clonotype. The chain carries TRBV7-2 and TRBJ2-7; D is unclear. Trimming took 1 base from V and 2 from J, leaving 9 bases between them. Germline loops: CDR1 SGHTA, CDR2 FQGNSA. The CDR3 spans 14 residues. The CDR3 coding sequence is TGTGCCAGCAGCTTAGGAGTCGGAACCTACGAGCAGTACTTC. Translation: CASSLGVGTYEQYF. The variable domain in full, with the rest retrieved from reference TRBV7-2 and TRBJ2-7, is GAGVSQSPSNKVTEKGKDVELRCDPISGHTALYWYRQSLGQGLEFLIYFQGNSAPDKSGLPSDRFSAERTGGSVSTLTIQRTQQEDSAVYLCASSLGVGTYEQYFGPGTRLTVT.

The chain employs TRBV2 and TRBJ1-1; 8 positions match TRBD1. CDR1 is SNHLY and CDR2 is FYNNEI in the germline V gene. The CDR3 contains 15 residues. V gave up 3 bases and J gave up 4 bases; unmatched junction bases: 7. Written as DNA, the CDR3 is TGTGCCAGCAGTGAGCAGGGGGCGAGGGGCACTGAAGCTTTCTTT. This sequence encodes CASSEQGARGTEAFF. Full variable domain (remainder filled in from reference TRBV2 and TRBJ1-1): EPEVTQTPSHQVTQMGQEVILRCVPISNHLYFYWYRQILGQKVEFLVSFYNNEISEKSEIFDDQFSVERPDGSNFTLKIRSTKLEDSAMYFCASSEQGARGTEAFFGQGTRLTVV.

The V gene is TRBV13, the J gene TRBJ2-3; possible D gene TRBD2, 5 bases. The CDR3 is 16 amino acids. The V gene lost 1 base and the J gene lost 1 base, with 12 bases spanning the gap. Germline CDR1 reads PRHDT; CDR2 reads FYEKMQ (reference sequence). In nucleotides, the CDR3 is TGTGCCAGCAGCTTAGATAAACGGGGAGGCACAGATACGCAGTATTTT. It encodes CASSLDKRGGTDTQYF. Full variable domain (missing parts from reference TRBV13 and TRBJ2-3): AAGVIQSPRHLIKEKRETATLKCYPIPRHDTVYWYQQGPGQDPQFLISFYEKMQSDKGSIPDRFSAQQFSDYHSELNMSSLELGDSALYFCASSLDKRGGTDTQYFGPGTRLTVL.

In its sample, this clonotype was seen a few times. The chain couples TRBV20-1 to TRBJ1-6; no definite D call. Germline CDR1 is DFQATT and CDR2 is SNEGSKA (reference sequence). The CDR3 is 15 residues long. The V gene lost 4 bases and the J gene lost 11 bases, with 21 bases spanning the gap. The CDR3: CSAKHIDKSEAPLHF. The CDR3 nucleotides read TGCAGTGCTAAGCACATTGACAAGAGTGAGGCACCCCTCCACTTT.

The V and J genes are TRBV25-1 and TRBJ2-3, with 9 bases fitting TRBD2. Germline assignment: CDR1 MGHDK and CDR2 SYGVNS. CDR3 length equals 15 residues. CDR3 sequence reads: CVSQSGGGETDTQYF. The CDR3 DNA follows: TGTGTTTCACAGTCGGGCGGGGGGGAAACAGATACGCAGTATTTT.

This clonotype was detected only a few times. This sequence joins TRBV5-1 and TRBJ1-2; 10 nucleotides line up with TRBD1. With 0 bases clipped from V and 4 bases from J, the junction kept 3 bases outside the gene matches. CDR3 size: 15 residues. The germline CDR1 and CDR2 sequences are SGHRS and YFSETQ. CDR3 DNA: TGCGCCAGCAGCTTGGGGACAGGGGGTAGCTATGGCTACACCTTC. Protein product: CASSLGTGGSYGYTF.

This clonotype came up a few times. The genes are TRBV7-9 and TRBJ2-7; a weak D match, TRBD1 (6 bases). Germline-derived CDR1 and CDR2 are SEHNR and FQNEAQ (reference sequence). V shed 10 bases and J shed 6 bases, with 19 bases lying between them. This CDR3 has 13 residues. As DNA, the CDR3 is TGTGCCATCCGACAGGACCCCACCCGCGAGCAGTACTTC. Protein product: CAIRQDPTREQYF.

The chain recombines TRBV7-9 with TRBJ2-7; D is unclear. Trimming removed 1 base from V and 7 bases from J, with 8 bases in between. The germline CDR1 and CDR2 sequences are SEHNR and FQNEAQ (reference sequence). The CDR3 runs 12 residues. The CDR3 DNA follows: TGTGCCAGCAGCTTAGAAGCCTTTGAGCAGTACTTC. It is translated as CASSLEAFEQYF.

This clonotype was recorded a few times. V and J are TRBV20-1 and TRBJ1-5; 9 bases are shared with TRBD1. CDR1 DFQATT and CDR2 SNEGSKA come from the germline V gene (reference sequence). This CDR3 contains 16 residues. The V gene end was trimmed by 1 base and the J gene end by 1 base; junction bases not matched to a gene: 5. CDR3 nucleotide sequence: TGCAGTGCTAGAGCTACAGGGGGCTGGAGCAATCAGCCCCAGCATTTT. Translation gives CSARATGGWSNQPQHF.

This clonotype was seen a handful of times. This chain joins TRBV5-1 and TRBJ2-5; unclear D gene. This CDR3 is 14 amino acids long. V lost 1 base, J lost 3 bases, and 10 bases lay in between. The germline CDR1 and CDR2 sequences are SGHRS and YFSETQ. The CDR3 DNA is TGCGCCAGCAGCTTGTTGGTACGGGAAGAGACCCAGTACTTC. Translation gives CASSLLVREETQYF. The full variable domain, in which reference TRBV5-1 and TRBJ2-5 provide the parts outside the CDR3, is KAGVTQTPRYLIKTRGQQVTLSCSPISGHRSVSWYQQTPGQGLQFLFEYFSETQRNKGNFPGRFSGRQFSNSRSEMNVSTLELGDSALYLCASSLLVREETQYFGPGTRLLVL.

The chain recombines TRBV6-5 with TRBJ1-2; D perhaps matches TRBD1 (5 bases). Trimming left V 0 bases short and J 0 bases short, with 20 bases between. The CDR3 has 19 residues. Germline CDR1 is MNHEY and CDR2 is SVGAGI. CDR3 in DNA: TGTGCCAGCAGTTACTCGGGGCCTACCGGGGGTTTTACTAACTATGGCTACACCTTC. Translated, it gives CASSYSGPTGGFTNYGYTF.

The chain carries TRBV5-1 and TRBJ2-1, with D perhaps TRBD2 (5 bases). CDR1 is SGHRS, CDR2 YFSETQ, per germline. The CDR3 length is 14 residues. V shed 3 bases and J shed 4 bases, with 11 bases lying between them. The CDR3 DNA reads TGCGCCAGCAGCTCCCGGCCGGGGTACAATGAGCAGTTCTTC. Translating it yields CASSSRPGYNEQFF. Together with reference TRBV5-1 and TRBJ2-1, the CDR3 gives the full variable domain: KAGVTQTPRYLIKTRGQQVTLSCSPISGHRSVSWYQQTPGQGLQFLFEYFSETQRNKGNFPGRFSGRQFSNSRSEMNVSTLELGDSALYLCASSSRPGYNEQFFGPGTRLTVL.

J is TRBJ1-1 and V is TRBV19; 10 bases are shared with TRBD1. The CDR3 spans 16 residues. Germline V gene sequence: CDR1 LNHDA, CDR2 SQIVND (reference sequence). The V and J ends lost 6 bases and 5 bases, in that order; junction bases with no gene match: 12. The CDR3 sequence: CASSPNARDRGTEAFF. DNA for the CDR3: TGTGCCAGTAGCCCTAACGCCCGGGACAGGGGAACTGAAGCTTTCTTT.

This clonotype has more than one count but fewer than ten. DNA of the CDR3: TGTGCCAGCAGCCGGACTAGCGGGAATGAGCAGTTCTTC. It encodes CASSRTSGNEQFF. The chain employs TRBV3-1 and TRBJ2-1, with 11 bases identical to TRBD2. J gave up 7 bases and V 4 bases, and 0 bases lay outside the gene matches. Germline CDR1 LGHDT, CDR2 YNNKEL (reference sequence). The CDR3 runs to 13 residues.

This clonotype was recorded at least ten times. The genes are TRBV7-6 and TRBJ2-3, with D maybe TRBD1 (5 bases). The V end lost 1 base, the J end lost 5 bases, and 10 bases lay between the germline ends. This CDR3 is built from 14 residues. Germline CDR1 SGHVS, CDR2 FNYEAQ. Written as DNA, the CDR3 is TGTGCCAGCAGCTTAGGGGGCCCCGAAGATACGCAGTATTTT. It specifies CASSLGGPEDTQYF.

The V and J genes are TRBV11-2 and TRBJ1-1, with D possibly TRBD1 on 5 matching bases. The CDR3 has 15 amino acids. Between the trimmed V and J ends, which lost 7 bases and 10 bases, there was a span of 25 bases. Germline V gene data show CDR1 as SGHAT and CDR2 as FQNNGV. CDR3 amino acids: CASIGIRDGPWRAFF. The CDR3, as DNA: TGTGCCAGCATTGGAATTCGGGACGGCCCATGGCGAGCTTTCTTT.

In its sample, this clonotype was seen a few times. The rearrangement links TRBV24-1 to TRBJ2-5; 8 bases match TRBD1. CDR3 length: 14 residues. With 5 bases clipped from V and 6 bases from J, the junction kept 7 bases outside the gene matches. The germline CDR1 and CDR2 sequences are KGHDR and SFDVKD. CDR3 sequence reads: CATSATGVVKTQYF. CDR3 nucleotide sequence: TGTGCCACCAGTGCGACAGGGGTTGTAAAGACCCAGTACTTC.